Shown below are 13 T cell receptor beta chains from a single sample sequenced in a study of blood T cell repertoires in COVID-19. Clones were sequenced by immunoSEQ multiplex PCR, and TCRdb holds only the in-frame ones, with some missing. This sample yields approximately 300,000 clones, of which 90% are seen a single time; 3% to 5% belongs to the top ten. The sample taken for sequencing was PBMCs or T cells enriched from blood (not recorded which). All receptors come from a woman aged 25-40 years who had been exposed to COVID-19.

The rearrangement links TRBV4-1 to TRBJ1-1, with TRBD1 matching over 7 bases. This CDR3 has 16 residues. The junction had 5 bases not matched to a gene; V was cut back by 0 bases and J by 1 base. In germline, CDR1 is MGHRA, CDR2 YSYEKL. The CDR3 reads CASSQDWGTENTEAFF. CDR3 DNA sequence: TGCGCCAGCAGCCAAGATTGGGGGACAGAGAACACTGAAGCTTTCTTT.

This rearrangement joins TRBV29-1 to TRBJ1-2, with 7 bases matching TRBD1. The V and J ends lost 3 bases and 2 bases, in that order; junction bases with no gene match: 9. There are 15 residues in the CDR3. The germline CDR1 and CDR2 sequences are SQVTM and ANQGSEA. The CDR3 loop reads CSVERQGPRNYGYTF. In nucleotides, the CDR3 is TGCAGCGTTGAGAGACAGGGACCTCGAAACTATGGCTACACCTTC.

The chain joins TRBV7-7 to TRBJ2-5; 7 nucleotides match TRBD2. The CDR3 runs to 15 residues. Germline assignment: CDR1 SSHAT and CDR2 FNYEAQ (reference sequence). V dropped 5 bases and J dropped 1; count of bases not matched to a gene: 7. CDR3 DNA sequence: TGTGCCAGCAGCACCCGCTCGGGGGGCCAAGAGACCCAGTACTTC. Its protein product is CASSTRSGGQETQYF.

The CDR3 here is CASSSTGSVYTEAFF. The CDR3 nucleotides are TGCGCCAGCAGCTCGACAGGGTCAGTGTACACTGAAGCTTTCTTT. The chain uses TRBV5-1 and TRBJ1-1, with 7 nucleotides matching TRBD1. After removal of 3 bases from V and 3 bases from J, the junction contained 8 bases not matched to a gene. Germline V gives CDR1 SGHRS, CDR2 YFSETQ. The CDR3 is made up of 15 amino acids.

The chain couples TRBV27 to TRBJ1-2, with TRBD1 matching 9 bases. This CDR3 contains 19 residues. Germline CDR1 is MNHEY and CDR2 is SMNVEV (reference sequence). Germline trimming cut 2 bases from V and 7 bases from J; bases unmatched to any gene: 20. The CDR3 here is CASSLEGTGGSGARSGYTF. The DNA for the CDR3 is TGTGCCAGCAGTTTAGAGGGTACAGGGGGCTCGGGGGCCCGGTCTGGCTACACCTTC.

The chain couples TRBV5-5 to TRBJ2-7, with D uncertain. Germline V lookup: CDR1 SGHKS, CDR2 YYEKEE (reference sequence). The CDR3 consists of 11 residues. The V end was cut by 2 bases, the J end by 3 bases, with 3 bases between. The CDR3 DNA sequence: TGTGCCAGCAGCTTTAACTACGAGCAGTACTTC. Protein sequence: CASSFNYEQYF.

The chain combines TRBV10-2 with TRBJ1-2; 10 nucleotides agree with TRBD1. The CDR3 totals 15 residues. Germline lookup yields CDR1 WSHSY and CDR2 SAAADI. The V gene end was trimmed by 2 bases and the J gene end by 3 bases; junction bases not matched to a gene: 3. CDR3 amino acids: CASSEPGQGYYGYTF. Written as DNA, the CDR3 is TGCGCCAGCAGTGAGCCGGGACAGGGGTACTATGGCTACACCTTC.

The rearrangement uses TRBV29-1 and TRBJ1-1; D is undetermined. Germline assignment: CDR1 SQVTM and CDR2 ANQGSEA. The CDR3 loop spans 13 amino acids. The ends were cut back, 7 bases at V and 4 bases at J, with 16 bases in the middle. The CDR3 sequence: CSAKGGRTTEAFF. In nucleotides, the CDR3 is TGCAGCGCCAAGGGAGGACGGACCACTGAAGCTTTCTTT.

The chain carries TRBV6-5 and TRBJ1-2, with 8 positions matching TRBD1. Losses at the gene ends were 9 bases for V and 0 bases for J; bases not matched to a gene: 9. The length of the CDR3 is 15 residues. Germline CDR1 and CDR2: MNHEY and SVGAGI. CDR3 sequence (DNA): TGTGCCAGTACAGGGGGTTCTCCTTCTAACTATGGCTACACCTTC. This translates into CASTGGSPSNYGYTF.

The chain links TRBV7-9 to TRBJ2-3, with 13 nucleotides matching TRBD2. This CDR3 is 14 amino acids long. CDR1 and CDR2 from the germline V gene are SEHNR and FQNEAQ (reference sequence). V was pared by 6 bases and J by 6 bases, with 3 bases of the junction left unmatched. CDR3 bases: TGTGCCAGCAGAGGGACTAGCGGGGTGGATACGCAGTATTTT. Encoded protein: CASRGTSGVDTQYF.

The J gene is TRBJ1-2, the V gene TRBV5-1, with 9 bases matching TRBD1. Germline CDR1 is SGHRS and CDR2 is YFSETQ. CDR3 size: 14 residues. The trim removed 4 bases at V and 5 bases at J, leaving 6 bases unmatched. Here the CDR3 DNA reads TGCGCCAGCAGCCGATGGGACAGGGATTATGGCTACACCTTC. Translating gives CASSRWDRDYGYTF.

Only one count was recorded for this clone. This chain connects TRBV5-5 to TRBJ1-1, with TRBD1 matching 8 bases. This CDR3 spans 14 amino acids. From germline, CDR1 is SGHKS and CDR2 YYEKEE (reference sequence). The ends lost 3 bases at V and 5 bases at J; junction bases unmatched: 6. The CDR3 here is CASSWGQAATEAFF. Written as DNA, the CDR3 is TGTGCCAGCAGCTGGGGACAGGCGGCGACTGAAGCTTTCTTT.

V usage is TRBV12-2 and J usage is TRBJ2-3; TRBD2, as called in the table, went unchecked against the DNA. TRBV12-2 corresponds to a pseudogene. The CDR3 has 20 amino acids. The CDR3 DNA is TGTGCAAGTCGCTTAGTTAGAACTAGCGGGGGCACAGAGCAGGCGGATACGCAGTATTTT. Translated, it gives CASRLVRTSGGTEQADTQYF.